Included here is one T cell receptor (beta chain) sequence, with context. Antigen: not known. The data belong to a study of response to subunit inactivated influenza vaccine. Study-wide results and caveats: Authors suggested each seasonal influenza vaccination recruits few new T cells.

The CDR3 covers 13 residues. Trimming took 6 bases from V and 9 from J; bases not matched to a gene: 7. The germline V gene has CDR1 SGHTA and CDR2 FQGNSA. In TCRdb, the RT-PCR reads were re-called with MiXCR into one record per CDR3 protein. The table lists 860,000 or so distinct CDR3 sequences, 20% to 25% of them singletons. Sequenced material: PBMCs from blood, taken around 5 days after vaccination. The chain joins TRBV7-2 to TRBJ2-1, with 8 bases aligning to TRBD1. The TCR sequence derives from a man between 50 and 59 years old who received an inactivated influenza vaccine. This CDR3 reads CASSIGQGFEQFF. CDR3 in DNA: TGTGCCAGCAGTATAGGACAGGGCTTTGAGCAGTTCTTC. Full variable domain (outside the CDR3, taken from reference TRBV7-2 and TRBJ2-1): GAGVSQSPSNKVTEKGKDVELRCDPISGHTALYWYRQSLGQGLEFLIYFQGNSAPDKSGLPSDRFSAERTGGSVSTLTIQRTQQEDSAVYLCASSIGQGFEQFFGPGTRLTVL.